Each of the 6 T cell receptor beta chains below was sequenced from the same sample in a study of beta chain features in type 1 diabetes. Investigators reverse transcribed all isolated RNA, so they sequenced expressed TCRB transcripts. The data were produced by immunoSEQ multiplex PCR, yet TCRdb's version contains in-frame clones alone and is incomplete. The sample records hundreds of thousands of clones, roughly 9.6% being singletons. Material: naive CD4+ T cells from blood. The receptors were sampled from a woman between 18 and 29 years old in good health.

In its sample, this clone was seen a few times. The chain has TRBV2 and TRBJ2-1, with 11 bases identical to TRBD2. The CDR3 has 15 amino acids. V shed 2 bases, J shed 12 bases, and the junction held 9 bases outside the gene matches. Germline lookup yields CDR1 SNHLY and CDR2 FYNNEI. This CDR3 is CASSELVAGGRGQFF. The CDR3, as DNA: TGTGCCAGCAGTGAATTGGTAGCGGGAGGGAGGGGGCAGTTCTTC. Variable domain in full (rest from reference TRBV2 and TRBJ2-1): EPEVTQTPSHQVTQMGQEVILRCVPISNHLYFYWYRQILGQKVEFLVSFYNNEISEKSEIFDDQFSVERPDGSNFTLKIRSTKLEDSAMYFCASSELVAGGRGQFFGPGTRLTVL.

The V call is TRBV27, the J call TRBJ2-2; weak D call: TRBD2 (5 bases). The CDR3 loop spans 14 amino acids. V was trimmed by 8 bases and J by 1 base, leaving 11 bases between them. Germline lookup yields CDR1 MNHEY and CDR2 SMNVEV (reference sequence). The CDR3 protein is CASGKGVNTGELFF. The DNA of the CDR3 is TGTGCCAGCGGAAAGGGAGTGAACACCGGGGAGCTGTTTTTT.

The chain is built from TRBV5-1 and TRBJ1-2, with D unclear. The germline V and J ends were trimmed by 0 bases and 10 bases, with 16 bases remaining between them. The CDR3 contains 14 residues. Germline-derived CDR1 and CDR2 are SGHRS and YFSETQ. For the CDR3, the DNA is TGCGCCAGCAGCTTGGAGGTCGGGAGCTATTCCTACACCTTC. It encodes CASSLEVGSYSYTF. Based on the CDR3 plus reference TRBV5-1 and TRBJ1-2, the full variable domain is KAGVTQTPRYLIKTRGQQVTLSCSPISGHRSVSWYQQTPGQGLQFLFEYFSETQRNKGNFPGRFSGRQFSNSRSEMNVSTLELGDSALYLCASSLEVGSYSYTFGSGTRLTVV.

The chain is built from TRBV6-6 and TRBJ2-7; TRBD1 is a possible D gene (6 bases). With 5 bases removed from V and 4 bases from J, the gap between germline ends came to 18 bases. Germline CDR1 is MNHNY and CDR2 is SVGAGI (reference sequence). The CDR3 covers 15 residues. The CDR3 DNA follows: TGTGCCAGCAGTCCAGGGGTCTCGCTTTTGTACGAGCAGTACTTC. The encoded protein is CASSPGVSLLYEQYF.

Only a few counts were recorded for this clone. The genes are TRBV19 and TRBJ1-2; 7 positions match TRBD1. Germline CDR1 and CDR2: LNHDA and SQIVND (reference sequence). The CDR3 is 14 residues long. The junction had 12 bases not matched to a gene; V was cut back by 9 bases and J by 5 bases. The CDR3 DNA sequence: TGTGCCAGCCGGCCCGGACAGGACGGGTATGGCTACACCTTC. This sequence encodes CASRPGQDGYGYTF.

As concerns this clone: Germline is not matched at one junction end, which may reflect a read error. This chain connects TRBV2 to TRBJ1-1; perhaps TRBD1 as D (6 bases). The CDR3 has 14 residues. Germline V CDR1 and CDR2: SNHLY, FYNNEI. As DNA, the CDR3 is TGTGCCAGCCGTGAGGGGGGGGCAAACACTGAAGCTTTCTTT. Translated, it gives CASREGGANTEAFF.